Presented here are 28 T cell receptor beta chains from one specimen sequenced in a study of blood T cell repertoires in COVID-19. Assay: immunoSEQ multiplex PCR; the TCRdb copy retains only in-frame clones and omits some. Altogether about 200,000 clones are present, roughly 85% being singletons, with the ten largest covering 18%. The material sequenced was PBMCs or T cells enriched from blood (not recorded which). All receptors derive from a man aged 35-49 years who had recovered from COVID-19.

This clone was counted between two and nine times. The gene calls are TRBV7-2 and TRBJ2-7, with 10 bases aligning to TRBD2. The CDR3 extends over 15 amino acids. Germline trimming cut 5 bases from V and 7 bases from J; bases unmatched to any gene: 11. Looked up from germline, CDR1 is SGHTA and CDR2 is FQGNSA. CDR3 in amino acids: CASSAASGSITEQYF. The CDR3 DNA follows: TGTGCCAGCAGCGCTGCTAGCGGGAGCATTACGGAGCAGTACTTC.

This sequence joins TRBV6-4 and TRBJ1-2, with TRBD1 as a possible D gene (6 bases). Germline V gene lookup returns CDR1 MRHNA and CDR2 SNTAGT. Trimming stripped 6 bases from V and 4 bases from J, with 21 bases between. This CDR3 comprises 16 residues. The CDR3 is CASRRASSQGPYGYTF. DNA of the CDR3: TGTGCCAGCAGAAGGGCGAGTTCACAGGGCCCCTATGGCTACACCTTC.

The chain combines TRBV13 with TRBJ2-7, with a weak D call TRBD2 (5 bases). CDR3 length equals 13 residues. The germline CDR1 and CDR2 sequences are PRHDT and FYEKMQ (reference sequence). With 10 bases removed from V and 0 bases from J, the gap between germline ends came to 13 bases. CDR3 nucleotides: TGTGCCATCCCGACGGGGAGCTCCTACGAGCAGTACTTC. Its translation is CAIPTGSSYEQYF.

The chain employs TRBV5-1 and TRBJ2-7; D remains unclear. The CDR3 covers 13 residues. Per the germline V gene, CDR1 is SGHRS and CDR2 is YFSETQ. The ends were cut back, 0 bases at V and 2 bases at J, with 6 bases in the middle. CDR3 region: CASSLDGAYEQYF. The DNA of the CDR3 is TGCGCCAGCAGCTTGGACGGAGCCTACGAGCAGTACTTC. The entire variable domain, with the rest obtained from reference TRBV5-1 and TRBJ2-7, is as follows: KAGVTQTPRYLIKTRGQQVTLSCSPISGHRSVSWYQQTPGQGLQFLFEYFSETQRNKGNFPGRFSGRQFSNSRSEMNVSTLELGDSALYLCASSLDGAYEQYFGPGTRLTVT.

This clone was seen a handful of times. DNA for the CDR3: TGTGCCAGCAGTGCGCAAGAAATGACTCGGGGGAGCACTGAAGCTTTCTTT. Translated: CASSAQEMTRGSTEAFF. The chain has TRBV2 and TRBJ1-1, with D perhaps TRBD1 (5 bases). CDR3 length: 17 amino acids. The germline V gene encodes CDR1 SNHLY and CDR2 FYNNEI. The V gene lost 4 bases and the J gene lost 4 bases, with 22 bases spanning the gap. Drawing the rest from reference TRBV2 and TRBJ1-1, the complete variable domain is EPEVTQTPSHQVTQMGQEVILRCVPISNHLYFYWYRQILGQKVEFLVSFYNNEISEKSEIFDDQFSVERPDGSNFTLKIRSTKLEDSAMYFCASSAQEMTRGSTEAFFGQGTRLTVV.

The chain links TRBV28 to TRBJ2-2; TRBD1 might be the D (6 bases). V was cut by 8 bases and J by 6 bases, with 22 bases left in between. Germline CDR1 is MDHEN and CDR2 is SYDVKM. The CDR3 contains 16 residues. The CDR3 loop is CASGGTGTQGAGELFF. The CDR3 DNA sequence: TGTGCCAGCGGGGGTACAGGGACACAGGGTGCCGGGGAGCTGTTTTTT.

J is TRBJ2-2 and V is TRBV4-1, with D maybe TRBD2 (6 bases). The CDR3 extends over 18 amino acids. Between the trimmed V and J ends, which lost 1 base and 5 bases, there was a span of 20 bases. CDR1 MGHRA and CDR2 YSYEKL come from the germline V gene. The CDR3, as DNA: TGCGCCAGCAGCCAAGTGCCCCTCTTTGGAGGGTCTACCGGGGAGCTGTTTTTT. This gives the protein CASSQVPLFGGSTGELFF.

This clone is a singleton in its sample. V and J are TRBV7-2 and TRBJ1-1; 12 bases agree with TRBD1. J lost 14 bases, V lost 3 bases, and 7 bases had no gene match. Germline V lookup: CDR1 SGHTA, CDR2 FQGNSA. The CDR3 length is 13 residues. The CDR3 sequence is CASSFSRDRGRFF. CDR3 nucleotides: TGTGCCAGCAGCTTCAGCCGGGACAGGGGGCGATTCTTT.

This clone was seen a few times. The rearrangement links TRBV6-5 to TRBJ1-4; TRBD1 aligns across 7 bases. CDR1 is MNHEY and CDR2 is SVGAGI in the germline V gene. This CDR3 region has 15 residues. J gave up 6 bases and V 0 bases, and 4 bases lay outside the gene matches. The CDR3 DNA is TGTGCCAGCAGTTACTCAGGGACAGCAGATGAAAAACTGTTTTTT. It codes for CASSYSGTADEKLFF.

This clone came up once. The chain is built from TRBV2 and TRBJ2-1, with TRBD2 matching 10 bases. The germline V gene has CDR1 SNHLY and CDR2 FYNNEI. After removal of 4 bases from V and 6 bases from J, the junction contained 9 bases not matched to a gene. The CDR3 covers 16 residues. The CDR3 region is CASSVRLAGVGNEQFF. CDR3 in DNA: TGTGCCAGCAGTGTTCGGCTAGCGGGAGTTGGCAATGAGCAGTTCTTC.

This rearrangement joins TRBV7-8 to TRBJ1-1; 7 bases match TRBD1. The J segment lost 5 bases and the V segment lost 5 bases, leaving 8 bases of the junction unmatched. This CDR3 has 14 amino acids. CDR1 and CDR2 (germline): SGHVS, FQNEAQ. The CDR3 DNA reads TGTGCCAGCAGCCCCTGGACAGGAGGGACTGAAGCTTTCTTT. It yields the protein CASSPWTGGTEAFF. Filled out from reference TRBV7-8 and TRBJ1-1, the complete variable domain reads GAGVSQSPRYKVAKRGQDVALRCDPISGHVSLFWYQQALGQGPEFLTYFQNEAQLDKSGLPSDRFFAERPEGSVSTLKIQRTQQEDSAVYLCASSPWTGGTEAFFGQGTRLTVV.

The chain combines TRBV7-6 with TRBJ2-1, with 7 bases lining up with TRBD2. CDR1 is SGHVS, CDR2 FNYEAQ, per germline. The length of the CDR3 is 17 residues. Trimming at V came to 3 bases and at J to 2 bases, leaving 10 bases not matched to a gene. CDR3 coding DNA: TGTGCCAGCAGCTTTAAAGTCGCTAGCGGACCCTACAATGAGCAGTTCTTC. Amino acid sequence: CASSFKVASGPYNEQFF.

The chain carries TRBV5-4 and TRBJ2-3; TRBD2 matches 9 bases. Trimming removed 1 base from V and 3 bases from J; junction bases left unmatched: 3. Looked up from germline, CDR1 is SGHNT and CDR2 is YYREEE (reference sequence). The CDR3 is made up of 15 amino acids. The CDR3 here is CASSLWAGGTDTQYF. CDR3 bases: TGTGCCAGCAGCTTGTGGGCGGGAGGGACAGATACGCAGTATTTT.

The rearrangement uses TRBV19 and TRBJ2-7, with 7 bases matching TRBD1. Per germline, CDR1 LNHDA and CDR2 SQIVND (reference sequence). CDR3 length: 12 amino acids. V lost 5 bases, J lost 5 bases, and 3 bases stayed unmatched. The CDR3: CASSQQGNEQYF. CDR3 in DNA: TGTGCCAGTAGTCAACAGGGGAACGAGCAGTACTTC.

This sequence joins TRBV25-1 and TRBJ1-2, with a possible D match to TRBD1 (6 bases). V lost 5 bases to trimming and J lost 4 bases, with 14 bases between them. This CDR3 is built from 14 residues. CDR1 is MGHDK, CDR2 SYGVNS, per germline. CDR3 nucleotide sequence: TGTGCCAGCAGTCAACAGGGAACAGGCTATGGCTACACCTTC. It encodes CASSQQGTGYGYTF.

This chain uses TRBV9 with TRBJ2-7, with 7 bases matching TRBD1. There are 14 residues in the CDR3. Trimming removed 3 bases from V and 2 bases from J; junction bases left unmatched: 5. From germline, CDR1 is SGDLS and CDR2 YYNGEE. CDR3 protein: CASSAGQETYEQYF. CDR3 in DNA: TGTGCCAGCAGCGCCGGACAGGAGACCTACGAGCAGTACTTC.

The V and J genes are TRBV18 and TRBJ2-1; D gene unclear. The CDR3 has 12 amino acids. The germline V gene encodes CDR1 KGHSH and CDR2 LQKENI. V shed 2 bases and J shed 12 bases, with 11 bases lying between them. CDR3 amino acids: CASSPSMGRQFF. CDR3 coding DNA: TGTGCCAGCTCACCAAGCATGGGCAGGCAGTTCTTC. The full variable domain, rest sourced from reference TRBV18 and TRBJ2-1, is NAGVMQNPRHLVRRRGQEARLRCSPMKGHSHVYWYRQLPEEGLKFMVYLQKENIIDESGMPKERFSAEFPKEGPSILRIQQVVRGDSAAYFCASSPSMGRQFFGPGTRLTVL.

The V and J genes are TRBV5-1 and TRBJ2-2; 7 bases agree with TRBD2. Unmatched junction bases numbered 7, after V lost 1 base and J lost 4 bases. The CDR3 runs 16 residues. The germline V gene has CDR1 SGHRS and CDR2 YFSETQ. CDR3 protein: CASSLRGVDPTGELFF. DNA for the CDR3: TGCGCCAGCAGCTTGCGGGGGGTGGACCCCACCGGGGAGCTGTTTTTT.

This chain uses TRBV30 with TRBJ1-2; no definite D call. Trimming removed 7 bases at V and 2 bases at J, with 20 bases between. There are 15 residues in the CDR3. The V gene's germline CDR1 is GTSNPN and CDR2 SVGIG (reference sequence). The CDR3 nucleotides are TGTGCCTCCTCCCCGCGGCGGGGAGGGAACTATGGCTACACCTTC. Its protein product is CASSPRRGGNYGYTF.

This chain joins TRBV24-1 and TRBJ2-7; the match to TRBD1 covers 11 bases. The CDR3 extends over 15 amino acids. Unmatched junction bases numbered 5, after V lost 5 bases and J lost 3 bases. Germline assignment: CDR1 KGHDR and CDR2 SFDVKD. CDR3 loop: CATSGKGQGDYEQYF. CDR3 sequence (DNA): TGTGCCACCAGTGGAAAGGGACAGGGGGACTACGAGCAGTACTTC.

This CDR3 is CASSPPGTGGRETQYF. In nucleotides, the CDR3 is TGTGCCAGCTCACCACCGGGGACAGGGGGCAGGGAGACCCAGTACTTC. The chain employs TRBV18 and TRBJ2-5; 12 bases are a match to TRBD1. V lost 0 bases to trimming and J lost 5 bases; unmatched junction nucleotides: 4. Per germline, CDR1 KGHSH and CDR2 LQKENI. The CDR3 loop spans 16 amino acids.

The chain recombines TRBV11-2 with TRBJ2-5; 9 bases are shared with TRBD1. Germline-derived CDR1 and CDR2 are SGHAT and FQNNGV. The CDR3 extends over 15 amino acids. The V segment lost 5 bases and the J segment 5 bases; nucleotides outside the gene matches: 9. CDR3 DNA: TGTGCCAGCAGCCCCTCGGGACAGGGTCACGAGACCCAGTACTTC. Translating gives CASSPSGQGHETQYF. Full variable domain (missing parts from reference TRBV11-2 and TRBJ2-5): EAGVAQSPRYKIIEKRQSVAFWCNPISGHATLYWYQQILGQGPKLLIQFQNNGVVDDSQLPKDRFSAERLKGVDSTLKIQPAKLEDSAVYLCASSPSGQGHETQYFGPGTRLLVL.

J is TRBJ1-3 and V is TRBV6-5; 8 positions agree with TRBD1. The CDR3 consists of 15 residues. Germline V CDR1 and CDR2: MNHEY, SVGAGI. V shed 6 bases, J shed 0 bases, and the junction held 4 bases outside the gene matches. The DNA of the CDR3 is TGTGCCAGCAGGCAAGACAGGGGCTCTGGAAACACCATATATTTT. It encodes CASRQDRGSGNTIYF.

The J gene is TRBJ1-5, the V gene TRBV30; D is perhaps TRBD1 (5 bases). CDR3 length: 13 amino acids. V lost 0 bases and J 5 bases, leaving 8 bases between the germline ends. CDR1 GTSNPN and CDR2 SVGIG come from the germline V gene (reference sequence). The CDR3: CAWSVGRDQPQHF. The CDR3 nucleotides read TGTGCCTGGAGTGTGGGGCGAGATCAGCCCCAGCATTTT.

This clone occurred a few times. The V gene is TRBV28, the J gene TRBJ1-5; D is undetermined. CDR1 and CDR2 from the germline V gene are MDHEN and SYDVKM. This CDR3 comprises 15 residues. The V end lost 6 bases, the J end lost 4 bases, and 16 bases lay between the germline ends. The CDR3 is CASRPLRGWNQPQHF. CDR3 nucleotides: TGTGCCAGCAGGCCTCTTCGGGGTTGGAATCAGCCCCAGCATTTT.

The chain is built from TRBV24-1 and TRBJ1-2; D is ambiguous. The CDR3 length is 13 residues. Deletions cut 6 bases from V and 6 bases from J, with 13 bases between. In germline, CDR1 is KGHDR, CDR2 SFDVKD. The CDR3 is CATSLSTSNGYTF. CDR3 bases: TGTGCCACCAGTCTCTCAACTTCCAATGGCTACACCTTC.

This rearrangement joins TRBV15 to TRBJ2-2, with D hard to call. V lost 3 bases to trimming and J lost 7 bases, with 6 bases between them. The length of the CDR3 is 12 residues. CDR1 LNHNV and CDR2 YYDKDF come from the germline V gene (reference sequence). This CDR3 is CATSRLNGELFF. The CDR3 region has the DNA TGTGCCACCAGCAGGCTAAACGGGGAGCTGTTTTTT.

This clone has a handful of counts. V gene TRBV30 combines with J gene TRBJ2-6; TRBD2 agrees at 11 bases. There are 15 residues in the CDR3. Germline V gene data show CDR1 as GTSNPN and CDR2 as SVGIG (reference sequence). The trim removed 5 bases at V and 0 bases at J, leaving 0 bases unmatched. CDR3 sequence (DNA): TGTGCCTGGGGACTAGCGGGCTCTGGGGCCAACGTCCTGACTTTC. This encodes CAWGLAGSGANVLTF.